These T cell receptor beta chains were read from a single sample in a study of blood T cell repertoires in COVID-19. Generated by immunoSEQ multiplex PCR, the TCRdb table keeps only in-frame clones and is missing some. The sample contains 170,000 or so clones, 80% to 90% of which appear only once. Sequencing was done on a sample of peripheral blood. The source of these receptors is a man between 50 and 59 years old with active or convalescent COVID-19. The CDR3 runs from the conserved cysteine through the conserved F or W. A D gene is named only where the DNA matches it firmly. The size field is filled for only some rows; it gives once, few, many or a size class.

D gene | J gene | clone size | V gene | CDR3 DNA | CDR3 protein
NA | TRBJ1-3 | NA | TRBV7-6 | TGTGCCAGCAGCTTAGAAGGGGCCCTATCTGGAAACACCATATATTTT | CASSLEGALSGNTIYF
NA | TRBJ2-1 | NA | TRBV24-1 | TGTGCCACCAGTGATCGGGATCTGTACTACGGTGAGCAGTTCTTC | CATSDRDLYYGEQFF
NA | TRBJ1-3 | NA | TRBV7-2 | TGTGCCAGCAGCTTGAGCTCTGGAAACACCATATATTTT | CASSLSSGNTIYF
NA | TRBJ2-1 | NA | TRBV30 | TGTGCCTGGAGTTTAGCTACTGAGCAGTTCTTC | CAWSLATEQFF
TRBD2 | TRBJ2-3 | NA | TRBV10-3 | TGTGCCATCCTGGCTAGCGGGAGTTCGGTAGATACGCAGTATTTT | CAILASGSSVDTQYF
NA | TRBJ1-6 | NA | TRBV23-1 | TGCGCCAGCAGTCCTCGACAGGACTCTCCTGGTAATTCACCCCTCCACTTT | CASSPRQDSPGNSPLHF
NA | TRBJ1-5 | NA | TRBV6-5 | TGTGCCAGCAGTCTCACAGGGCATGAGGATCAGCCCCAGCATTTT | CASSLTGHEDQPQHF
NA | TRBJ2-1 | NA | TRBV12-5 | TGTGCTAGTGGTTCCTCCCCAGGAGGCAAGGGGGTTAGCTCCTACAATGAGCAGTTCTTC | CASGSSPGGKGVSSYNEQFF
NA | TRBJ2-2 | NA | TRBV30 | TGTGCCTGGAGCGGCACCGGGGAGCTGTTTTTT | CAWSGTGELFF
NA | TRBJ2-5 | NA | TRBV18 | TGTGCCAGCTCACCACCGACTTTCCAAGAGACCCAGTACTTC | CASSPPTFQETQYF
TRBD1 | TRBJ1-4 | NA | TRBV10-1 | TGCGCCAGCAGTGGAATCGGGACAGGGAAAGAAAAACTGTTTTTT | CASSGIGTGKEKLFF
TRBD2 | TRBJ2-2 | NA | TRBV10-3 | TGTGCCATCAGTGGAAGCGGGGGGGCGAACACCGGGGAGCTGTTTTTT | CAISGSGGANTGELFF
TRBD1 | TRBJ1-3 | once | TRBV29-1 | TGCAGCGTTCGGACAGGGATTGGAAACACCATATATTTT | CSVRTGIGNTIYF
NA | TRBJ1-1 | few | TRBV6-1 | TGTGCCAGCAGTGAACTCGACAGGAACACTGAAGCTTTCTTT | CASSELDRNTEAFF
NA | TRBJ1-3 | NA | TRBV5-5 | TGTGCCAGCAGCTTGGTTGGAGGTTCTGGAAACACCATATATTTT | CASSLVGGSGNTIYF
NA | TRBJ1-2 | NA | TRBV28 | TGTGCCAGCGCCGTCGGGAGCTCATATGGCTACACCTTC | CASAVGSSYGYTF
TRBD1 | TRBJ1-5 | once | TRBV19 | TGTGCCAGTAGTAGCCCGGGGACAGCCAATCAGCCCCAGCATTTT | CASSSPGTANQPQHF
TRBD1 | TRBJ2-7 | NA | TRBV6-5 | TGTGCCAGCAGCAATTCCGGACAGGACGAGCAGTACTTC | CASSNSGQDEQYF
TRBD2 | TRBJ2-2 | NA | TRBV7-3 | TGTGCCAGCAGCACTCGGGAGGGGGACACCGGGGAGCTGTTTTTT | CASSTREGDTGELFF
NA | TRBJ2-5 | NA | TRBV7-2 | TGTGCCAGCAGCTTAGAACTATTTTTGGAGACCCAGTACTTC | CASSLELFLETQYF